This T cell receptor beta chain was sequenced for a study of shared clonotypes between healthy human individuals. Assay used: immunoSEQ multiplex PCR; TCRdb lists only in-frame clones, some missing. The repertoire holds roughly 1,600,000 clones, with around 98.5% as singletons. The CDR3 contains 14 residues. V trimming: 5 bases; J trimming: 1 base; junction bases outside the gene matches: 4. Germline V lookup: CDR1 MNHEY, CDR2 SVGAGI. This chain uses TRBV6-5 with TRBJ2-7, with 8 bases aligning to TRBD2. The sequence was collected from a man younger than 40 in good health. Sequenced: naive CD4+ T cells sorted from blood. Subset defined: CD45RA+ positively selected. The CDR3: CASSQTSVSYEQYF. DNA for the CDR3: TGTGCCAGCAGTCAGACTAGCGTGTCCTACGAGCAGTACTTC.